These 14 T cell receptor beta chains share one sample of origin, sequenced in a study of regulatory T cells in long-lasting Graves disease. As to time point: newly diagnosed GD, antithyroid drugs for less than 3 months. Scientists built the TCR library using RNA that was extracted from PBMCs. Arm-PCR with iRepertoire HTBI primers amplified the CDR3 regions for these TCR beta libraries. TCRdb reprocessed the multiplex PCR reads with MiXCR, giving one entry per CDR3 protein. The repertoire has roughly 500,000 distinct CDR3 sequences, 11% to 15% of them found once; the top ten carry about a sixth. This same sample was also taken into another study, of T cells in Graves' hyperthyroidism and ophthalmopathy.

The sample consisted of peripheral blood mononuclear cells (PBMCs), taken at new diagnosis, from a patient treated with antithyroid drugs. These receptors all come from a woman aged 50 to 60 with Graves disease.

This clonotype was seen many times. The V gene is TRBV27, the J gene TRBJ1-2, with D unclear. The CDR3 loop spans 13 amino acids. Germline V gene data show CDR1 as MNHEY and CDR2 as SMNVEV (reference sequence). The ends were cut back, 2 bases at V and 6 bases at J, with 10 bases in the middle. In DNA, the CDR3 is TGTGCCAGCAGTTTAACCCGGGGTGATGGCTACACCTTC. Translation gives CASSLTRGDGYTF.

At least ten counts were recorded for this clonotype. The chain carries TRBV28 and TRBJ2-7, with 11 bases matching TRBD2. Germline V gene sequence: CDR1 MDHEN, CDR2 SYDVKM. The CDR3 is 15 residues long. Losses at the gene ends were 5 bases for V and 2 bases for J; bases not matched to a gene: 5. CDR3 DNA sequence: TGTGCCAGCAGTCCGATAGCGGGAGGGCCCTACGAGCAGTACTTC. Its translation: CASSPIAGGPYEQYF.

This clonotype was counted only a few times. V and J are TRBV24-1 and TRBJ2-1, with 8 bases lining up with TRBD2. The CDR3 consists of 15 residues. Germline lookup yields CDR1 KGHDR and CDR2 SFDVKD. The V and J ends lost 8 bases and 6 bases, in that order; junction bases with no gene match: 11. For the CDR3, the DNA is TGTGCCACCACAGCCTCAGCGGGAGTCGGCAATGAGCAGTTCTTC. Protein product: CATTASAGVGNEQFF.

This chain uses TRBV5-1 with TRBJ2-5; 10 positions agree with TRBD2. Per the germline V gene, CDR1 is SGHRS and CDR2 is YFSETQ. The CDR3 consists of 16 residues. J lost 2 bases, V lost 6 bases, and 10 bases had no gene match. This chain's CDR3 is CASTSTGTSVQETQYF. In DNA, the CDR3 is TGCGCCAGCACATCTACCGGGACTAGCGTGCAAGAGACCCAGTACTTC. Based on the CDR3 plus reference TRBV5-1 and TRBJ2-5, the full variable domain is KAGVTQTPRYLIKTRGQQVTLSCSPISGHRSVSWYQQTPGQGLQFLFEYFSETQRNKGNFPGRFSGRQFSNSRSEMNVSTLELGDSALYLCASTSTGTSVQETQYFGPGTRLLVL.

On this clonotype itself: A far larger clone differs by one base, so this is likely a read error. The rearrangement links TRBV12-3 or TRBV12-4 to TRBJ2-7; the D is unclear. This CDR3 contains 13 residues. CDR3 loop: CAGSLAATYEQYF. The DNA of the CDR3 is TGTGCCGGCAGTTTAGCAGCCACCTACGAGCAGTACTTC.

This clonotype appeared a single time. The junction shows a germline mismatch at one end, possibly a read error. This chain uses TRBV13 with TRBJ2-1, with 12 nucleotides matching TRBD2. CDR3 length: 16 residues. Germline CDR1 PRHDT, CDR2 FYEKMQ (reference sequence). As DNA, the CDR3 is TGTGCCAGCAGCAACCCTCCTAGCGGGAGGGCCAATGAGCAGTCCTTC. Its translation is CASSNPPSGRANEQSF.

This clonotype was observed many times. V and J are TRBV6-5 and TRBJ2-7, with D uncertain. Germline V gene sequence: CDR1 MNHEY, CDR2 SVGAGI. V dropped 0 bases and J dropped 3 bases, with 6 bases sitting between them. This CDR3 contains 13 residues. For the CDR3, the DNA is TGTGCCAGCAGTTACTCCTTGGGCTACGAGCAGTACTTC. It translates to CASSYSLGYEQYF.

The chain employs TRBV12-3 or TRBV12-4 and TRBJ2-2; the match to TRBD1 covers 10 bases. The length of the CDR3 is 15 residues. The ends lost 6 bases at V and 6 bases at J; junction bases unmatched: 7. The CDR3 region is CASRPGQGVAGELFF. Written as DNA, the CDR3 is TGTGCCAGCAGACCCGGACAGGGGGTCGCCGGGGAGCTGTTTTTT.

J is TRBJ1-1 and V is TRBV27; tentative D call: TRBD1 (5 bases). The V end was cut by 3 bases, the J end by 4 bases, with 21 bases between. The CDR3 covers 17 residues. Germline loops: CDR1 MNHEY, CDR2 SMNVEV (reference sequence). CDR3 residues: CASSFLAGLSMGTEAFF. The CDR3 nucleotides read TGTGCCAGCAGTTTCCTGGCAGGGCTAAGTATGGGCACTGAAGCTTTCTTT.

Ten or more counts support this clonotype. CDR3 residues: CASSQIVSGRASGNEQFF. The DNA of the CDR3 is TGTGCCAGCAGCCAAATCGTCAGCGGGAGGGCCTCGGGCAATGAGCAGTTCTTC. The chain combines TRBV3-1 with TRBJ2-1, with 10 bases fitting TRBD2. Unmatched junction bases numbered 13, after V lost 2 bases and J lost 6 bases. CDR3 size: 18 residues. From germline, CDR1 is LGHDT and CDR2 YNNKEL (reference sequence).

At least ten counts were recorded for this clonotype. The J gene is TRBJ2-3, the V gene TRBV3-1; 12 bases are shared with TRBD2. The CDR3 has 17 residues. The germline V gene has CDR1 LGHDT and CDR2 YNNKEL (reference sequence). Trimming removed 0 bases from V and 4 bases from J; junction bases left unmatched: 5. CDR3 in amino acids: CASSQEASGRAADTQYF. CDR3 nucleotide sequence: TGTGCCAGCAGCCAAGAGGCTAGCGGGAGGGCCGCAGATACGCAGTATTTT.

This clonotype was counted only a few times. This chain uses TRBV7-2 with TRBJ2-2; the match to TRBD1 covers 10 bases. With V trimmed by 5 bases and J by 6 bases, 3 bases remained unmatched. CDR1 and CDR2 from the germline V gene are SGHTA and FQGNSA. The CDR3 has 14 residues. For the CDR3, the DNA is TGTGCCAGCAGCGTGGGGACAGGGGCCGGGGAGCTGTTTTTT. This codes for CASSVGTGAGELFF.

This clonotype was recorded a few times. The J gene is TRBJ2-1, the V gene TRBV7-2; 16 bases align to TRBD2. Germline-derived CDR1 and CDR2 are SGHTA and FQGNSA. The trim removed 0 bases at V and 9 bases at J, leaving 8 bases unmatched. The CDR3 extends over 18 amino acids. The CDR3 sequence: CASSLAPPGTSGRGEQFF. The CDR3 DNA follows: TGTGCCAGCAGCTTAGCGCCGCCCGGGACTAGCGGGAGGGGTGAGCAGTTCTTC.

This clonotype turned up a few times. V gene TRBV27 combines with J gene TRBJ1-1; D is undetermined. Germline CDR1 and CDR2: MNHEY and SMNVEV (reference sequence). The germline V and J ends were trimmed by 0 bases and 1 base, with 6 bases remaining between them. The CDR3 spans 14 residues. The CDR3 is CASSLSTPNTEAFF. CDR3 bases: TGTGCCAGCAGTTTATCCACCCCGAACACTGAAGCTTTCTTT.